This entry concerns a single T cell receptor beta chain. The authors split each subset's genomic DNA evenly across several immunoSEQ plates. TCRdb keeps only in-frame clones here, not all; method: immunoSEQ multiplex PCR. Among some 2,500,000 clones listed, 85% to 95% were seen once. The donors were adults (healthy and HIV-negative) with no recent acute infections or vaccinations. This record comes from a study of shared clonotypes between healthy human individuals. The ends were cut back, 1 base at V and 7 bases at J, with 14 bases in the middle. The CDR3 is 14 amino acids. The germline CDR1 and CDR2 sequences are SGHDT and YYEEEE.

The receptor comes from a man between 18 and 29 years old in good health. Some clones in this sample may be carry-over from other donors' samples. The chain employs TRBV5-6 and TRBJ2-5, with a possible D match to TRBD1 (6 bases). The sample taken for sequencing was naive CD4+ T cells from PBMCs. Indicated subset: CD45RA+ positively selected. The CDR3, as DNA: TGTGCCAGCAGCTTGATCTCCGCCAGGGGGACCCAGTACTTC. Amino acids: CASSLISARGTQYF.